This TCR beta chain was found in a study of radiation and T cells in renal cell carcinoma (dated by TCRdb to 2020 to 2021). About the investigation overall: Samples came from a clinical trial, in which primary renal cell carcinomas received 15 Gy stereotactic body radiation therapy followed by nephrectomy 4 weeks later. TCR beta sequencing covered 50 to 55 samples in total, comprising roughly 25 tumors and roughly 27 peripheral blood samples. Across all 50 or so samples, 4,016,671 unique CDR3 nucleotide sequences encoding some 3,000,000 unique CDR3 amino acid sequences were identified. Beyond this particular receptor, the publication reports: With a single-armed trial design, the study had no way to address how radiation dose or scheduling affects the TCR repertoire. Because pretreatment tumor biopsies were not available, the study could not determine whether clonotypes were already present within the tumor at baseline. Dynamics of the blood repertoire were not tracked past 4 weeks after treatment. In blood, the top tumor clonotypes increased from baseline to 2 weeks after radiation and then shrank by 4 weeks, which suggests a temporary expansion of tumor-resident clones.

Following the manufacturer's recommendations, the immunoSEQ kit was used to generate TCR beta libraries from genomic DNA. To prepare the libraries, a first multiplex PCR with proprietary primers was run, followed by a second PCR that added unique barcodes, and a bead cleanup was done after each round. A positive control reaction and a negative control reaction, both provided in the kit, were run with every batch of samples. The final libraries were assessed on an Agilent 4200 TapeStation D1000 ScreenTape, pooled by volume, and quantified by qPCR. An Illumina NextSeq500 fitted with a MidOutput 150-cycle cartridge performed the sequencing, running 156 Read1 cycles and 15 Index1 cycles with the kit's custom primers. The pooled library was loaded at approximately 1 pM, with a roughly 20% PhiX control spiked in. Under the source paper's analysis protocol: Vendor-processed data were analyzed in R, with a clonotype defined as all T cells sharing the same CDR3 nucleotide sequence. For clone abundance analyses, frequencies were normalized to the 10,000 most abundant clones per sample. Public T cell clones, averaging fewer than five per sample, were removed before analysis. An abundance difference of at least 32-fold between compartments was the criterion for calling clonotypes tumor-enriched or baseline blood-enriched. A beta-binomial differential abundance model was applied to find clonotypes that expanded or contracted between blood time points. Tumor-blood repertoire similarity was measured with the Baroni-Urbani and Buser coefficient, and groups were compared using two-tailed Wilcoxon tests in R. TCRdb's version of the immuneACCESS table is confined to in-frame rearrangements and falls short of the full clone set. An unresolved V gene accounts for under half of the shortfall where checked; the remainder is of unknown origin. V and J calls plus clone size are reproduced from that table; the DNA served to infer D and trimming. The sample table shows some 130,000 clones, and 75% to 85% are seen once. The ten largest clones represent over 1.5% of the sample.

To note about this clone: Its antigen remains unidentified. Base qualities are not at hand, and no much larger clone is one base apart.

Sequences SEHNR (CDR1) and FQNEAQ (CDR2) are obtained from the germline V gene (reference sequence). V and J are truncated by 1 base and 2 bases respectively, leaving an intervening sequence of 14 bases. CDR3 length: 16 amino acids, cysteine to phenylalanine. Only the CDR3 part of the read is kept: 48 bases, read in frame from the first base. Read against the paper, the sample's time point label means: blood 2 weeks post-SBRT. This specimen's treatment or condition label, interpreted: 15 Gy SBRT to primary tumor, nephrectomy 4 weeks later. To follow tumor-enriched clonotypes, serial peripheral blood was collected from radiation-treated patients at baseline and at 2 weeks and 4 weeks after SBRT. Every patient's renal cell carcinoma showed clear cell pathology. Genomic DNA for TCR sequencing was prepared using the QIAamp DNA Blood Mini Kit (Qiagen). The analyses included just those samples that passed every quality control check.

Sequencing was performed on blood, taken from a patient whose treatment included radiotherapy and nephrectomy. In this chain, TRBV7-9 is recombined with TRBJ1-1; TRBD1 is a possible D gene, resting on 6 matching bases. The TCR originated in an older woman with renal cell carcinoma. The CDR3 amino acid sequence is: CASSLGSGASNTEAFF. The nucleotide sequence reads TGTGCCAGCAGCTTAGGGTCAGGGGCTTCTAACACTGAAGCTTTCTTT.